These 5 T cell receptor beta chains came from one sample sequenced in a study of technical replicates of blood from a few donors. The data were produced by immunoSEQ multiplex PCR, yet TCRdb's version contains in-frame clones alone and is incomplete. The data contain about 16,000 clones, approximately 90% of them singletons. The sample was PBMCs. These receptors originate from a human donor in good health.

V and J are TRBV19 and TRBJ1-1, with D maybe TRBD1 (6 bases). Germline CDR1 LNHDA, CDR2 SQIVND (reference sequence). The CDR3 covers 15 residues. Trimming pared 1 base from V and 3 bases from J, leaving 12 bases between. CDR3 sequence (DNA): TGTGCCAGTAGTATAGCCACAGGGCCTTACACTGAAGCTTTCTTT. It is translated as CASSIATGPYTEAFF.

The count of this clone is one. The V and J genes are TRBV9 and TRBJ2-1, with TRBD2 matching over 11 bases. The CDR3 is 15 residues long. J lost 7 bases, V lost 4 bases, and 7 bases had no gene match. Germline loops: CDR1 SGDLS, CDR2 YYNGEE. The CDR3 nucleotides read TGTGCCAGCAGCTCTAGACTAGCGGGACGGAATGAGCAGTTCTTC. Encoded protein: CASSSRLAGRNEQFF.

The genes are TRBV5-1 and TRBJ2-2, with D maybe TRBD1 (6 bases). V lost 0 bases to trimming and J lost 5 bases, with 14 bases between them. Looked up from germline, CDR1 is SGHRS and CDR2 is YFSETQ. This CDR3 region has 16 residues. This chain's CDR3 is CASSLAGDTETGELFF. The CDR3 coding sequence is TGCGCCAGCAGCTTGGCCGGGGACACTGAAACCGGGGAGCTGTTTTTT.

The CDR3 is CASSELGQGRGYTF. DNA for the CDR3: TGTGCCAGCAGTGAACTTGGACAGGGGCGAGGCTACACCTTC. V is TRBV25-1 and J is TRBJ1-2; 9 bases map to TRBD1. The V and J ends lost 2 bases and 8 bases, in that order; junction bases with no gene match: 6. The germline V gene encodes CDR1 MGHDK and CDR2 SYGVNS. The CDR3 is made up of 14 amino acids.

The rearrangement links TRBV5-1 to TRBJ2-5, with D perhaps matching TRBD1 (6 bases). V lost 5 bases and J 1 base, leaving 9 bases between the germline ends. The CDR3 spans 13 residues. Germline V gene sequence: CDR1 SGHRS, CDR2 YFSETQ. CDR3 in DNA: TGCGCCAGCAGGGGGGCGAGCCAAGAGACCCAGTACTTC. Translating gives CASRGASQETQYF.